Shown below are 22 T cell receptor beta chains from a single sample sequenced in a study of post-analysis software for immune sequencing data. General study points: Patients carried a few TRBV segments more frequently than controls did, and TRBV5-6, TRBV5-1 and TRBV20-1 were among them.

Their target antigens are unknown. The TCR beta cDNA libraries contained unique molecular identifiers. TCRdb itself ran the PCR reads through MiXCR, one entry per CDR3 protein. The sample includes about 770,000 distinct CDR3 sequences, 35% to 55% of them seen just once. The sample was blood. The receptors originated from a girl aged 5 to 17 with multiple sclerosis.

The J gene is TRBJ2-5, the V gene TRBV6-4; 8 bases agree with TRBD2. The V and J ends lost 8 bases and 2 bases, in that order; junction bases with no gene match: 4. The germline V gene encodes CDR1 MRHNA and CDR2 SNTAGT. The CDR3 runs to 13 residues. The DNA of the CDR3 is TGTGCCAGCCCGCGACTAGCGCAAGAGACCCAGTACTTC. Protein sequence: CASPRLAQETQYF.

This chain connects TRBV28 to TRBJ2-1; D is possibly TRBD2 (5 bases). Germline CDR1 is MDHEN and CDR2 is SYDVKM. The CDR3 runs to 14 residues. Trimming shortened V by 2 bases and J by 6 bases, and 11 bases separated the two germline ends. Here the CDR3 reads CASSLLGGPNEQFF. CDR3 sequence (DNA): TGTGCCAGCAGTTTACTAGGCGGGCCCAATGAGCAGTTCTTC.

This clonotype has a handful of counts. The rearrangement joins TRBV2 to TRBJ2-1, with 9 bases fitting TRBD2. Germline CDR1 reads SNHLY; CDR2 reads FYNNEI. Trimming at V came to 4 bases and at J to 0 bases, leaving 10 bases not matched to a gene. This CDR3 is 18 amino acids long. This chain's CDR3 is CASSGALAGRLSYNEQFF. For the CDR3, the DNA is TGTGCCAGCAGTGGGGCCCTAGCGGGAAGACTCTCCTACAATGAGCAGTTCTTC.

On this clonotype: A read error may produce the germline difference seen at one junction end. DNA for the CDR3: TGTGCCGGCAGTTACTCGTGGGCCACTGGGACAGATACGCAGTATTTT. Translation gives CAGSYSWATGTDTQYF. This chain joins TRBV6-2 or TRBV6-3 and TRBJ2-3; no clear D. This CDR3 comprises 16 residues. The V gene's germline CDR1 is MNHEY and CDR2 SVGEGT.

This clonotype was seen only a few times. This rearrangement joins TRBV5-1 to TRBJ1-4, with TRBD1 as a possible D gene (5 bases). V gave up 4 bases and J gave up 7 bases, with 17 bases separating them. CDR3 length: 15 amino acids. The germline gives CDR1 SGHRS, CDR2 YFSETQ. The CDR3 reads CASSPGPSRGEKLFF. DNA for the CDR3: TGCGCCAGCAGCCCAGGACCGTCAAGGGGTGAAAAACTGTTTTTT.

Remarks on this clonotype: Germline and junction disagree at one end, which may indicate a read error. The V call is TRBV7-9, the J call TRBJ1-2; the D gene is possibly TRBD1 (6 bases). The length of the CDR3 is 15 residues. Germline V lookup: CDR1 SEHNR, CDR2 FQNEAQ (reference sequence). CDR3 amino acids: CASSSRDTQGNGYIF. Here the CDR3 DNA reads TGTGCCAGCAGCTCCCGGGACACCCAAGGAAATGGCTACATCTTC.

The chain has TRBV5-1 and TRBJ2-5; 10 bases are a match to TRBD2. V shed 3 bases and J 1 base; nucleotides not matched to a gene: 6. The CDR3 is 16 residues long. From germline, CDR1 is SGHRS and CDR2 YFSETQ. The DNA of the CDR3 is TGCGCCAGCAGCTCGGCGGCTAGCGGGGGCCAAGAGACCCAGTACTTC. Its protein is CASSSAASGGQETQYF.

This clonotype came up a few times. This CDR3 reads CASSAGWGASYEQYF. CDR3 coding DNA: TGTGCCAGCAGCGCCGGCTGGGGGGCCTCCTACGAGCAGTACTTC. V and J are TRBV9 and TRBJ2-7, with D perhaps given as TRBD1 or TRBD2 (6 bases each). The CDR3 has 15 amino acids. The germline V gene encodes CDR1 SGDLS and CDR2 YYNGEE. V shed 3 bases and J shed 0 bases, with 13 bases lying between them. Together with reference TRBV9 and TRBJ2-7, the CDR3 gives the full variable domain: DSGVTQTPKHLITATGQRVTLRCSPRSGDLSVYWYQQSLDQGLQFLIQYYNGEERAKGNILERFSAQQFPDLHSELNLSSLELGDSALYFCASSAGWGASYEQYFGPGTRLTVT.

The chain has TRBV20-1 and TRBJ2-7, with 12 bases aligning to TRBD2. CDR3 length: 14 residues. After removal of 6 bases from V and 2 bases from J, the junction contained 5 bases not matched to a gene. Germline lookup yields CDR1 DFQATT and CDR2 SNEGSKA (reference sequence). DNA of the CDR3: TGCAGTGCGATTACTAGCGGGGGGACCTACGAGCAGTACTTC. Translated: CSAITSGGTYEQYF.

A few counts support this clonotype. V gene TRBV6-5 combines with J gene TRBJ2-5, with D perhaps TRBD2 (7 bases). The CDR3 covers 15 residues. The germline CDR1 and CDR2 sequences are MNHEY and SVGAGI. Trimming took 0 bases from V and 2 from J, leaving 10 bases between them. The CDR3 nucleotides are TGTGCCAGCAGTTACTCCGAGGGGGGGCAAGAGACCCAGTACTTC. Protein product: CASSYSEGGQETQYF.

The V and J genes are TRBV7-3 and TRBJ2-3, with 8 bases fitting TRBD2. Looked up from germline, CDR1 is SGHTA and CDR2 is FQGTGA. CDR3 length equals 15 residues. V lost 2 bases to trimming and J lost 2 bases; unmatched junction nucleotides: 3. The CDR3 DNA sequence: TGTGCCAGCAGCTTATACGGGGGGGTCACAGATACGCAGTATTTT. Amino acid sequence: CASSLYGGVTDTQYF.

J is TRBJ2-7 and V is TRBV19; D remains unclear. CDR3 length: 12 residues. Germline V gives CDR1 LNHDA, CDR2 SQIVND (reference sequence). The V end was cut by 3 bases, the J end by 5 bases, with 8 bases between. The CDR3 region is CASSISTNEQYF. In DNA form, the CDR3 reads TGTGCCAGTAGTATTAGTACTAACGAGCAGTACTTC.

The chain links TRBV3-1 to TRBJ2-7; the D is unclear. The CDR3 length is 14 residues. Trimming pared 4 bases from V and 1 base from J, leaving 11 bases between. Germline assignment: CDR1 LGHDT and CDR2 YNNKEL (reference sequence). CDR3: CASSRELNSYEQYF. CDR3 in DNA: TGTGCCAGCAGCCGCGAACTCAATTCCTACGAGCAGTACTTC.

The V and J genes are TRBV20-1 and TRBJ1-1; D ambiguous. The germline CDR1 and CDR2 sequences are DFQATT and SNEGSKA (reference sequence). Trimming removed 4 bases at V and 2 bases at J, with 11 bases between. The CDR3 totals 13 residues. CDR3 protein: CSAIGSFNTEAFF. CDR3 bases: TGCAGTGCTATAGGGAGTTTTAACACTGAAGCTTTCTTT.

This clonotype was seen more than once but under ten times. The chain recombines TRBV25-1 with TRBJ2-5; 10 bases map to TRBD2. The assigned J gene may be wrong: the sequence end matches TRBJ2-7 better. This CDR3 spans 15 amino acids. Germline V gene lookup returns CDR1 MGHDK and CDR2 SYGVNS. CDR3 nucleotides: TGTGCCAGCAGTGGCCTACTAGCGGGGACGGACGAGCAGTACTTC. This codes for CASSGLLAGTDEQYF.

This chain connects TRBV20-1 to TRBJ1-5; D possibly corresponds to TRBD1 (5 bases). CDR1 DFQATT and CDR2 SNEGSKA come from the germline V gene (reference sequence). The ends were cut back, 0 bases at V and 10 bases at J, with 19 bases in the middle. The CDR3 is 15 residues long. This chain's CDR3 is CSARDWGRAGFPQHF. CDR3 nucleotide sequence: TGCAGTGCTAGAGATTGGGGCAGGGCCGGCTTTCCCCAGCATTTT.

The sample holds a few counts of this clonotype. The chain joins TRBV7-9 to TRBJ2-3; no definite D call. Germline V gene data show CDR1 as SEHNR and CDR2 as FQNEAQ (reference sequence). V was trimmed by 6 bases and J by 4 bases, leaving 11 bases between them. The CDR3 loop spans 13 amino acids. The DNA of the CDR3 is TGTGCCAGCAGGCTTTATGGGGCAGATACGCAGTATTTT. This encodes CASRLYGADTQYF. Full variable domain (missing parts from reference TRBV7-9 and TRBJ2-3): DTGVSQNPRHKITKRGQNVTFRCDPISEHNRLYWYRQTLGQGPEFLTYFQNEAQLEKSRLLSDRFSAERPKGSFSTLEIQRTEQGDSAMYLCASRLYGADTQYFGPGTRLTVL.

In its sample, this clonotype was seen a few times. The chain employs TRBV20-1 and TRBJ2-3; 10 nucleotides agree with TRBD2. The CDR3 consists of 15 residues. Germline CDR1 is DFQATT and CDR2 is SNEGSKA (reference sequence). J lost 4 bases, V lost 6 bases, and 10 bases had no gene match. The CDR3 DNA is TGCAGTGCAGATGCCGGGACTAGCGTAGCAGATACGCAGTATTTT. Translating it yields CSADAGTSVADTQYF.

The chain uses TRBV5-1 and TRBJ2-6; 12 bases align to TRBD2. V lost 0 bases and J lost 3; bases outside the gene matches: 10. The V gene's germline CDR1 is SGHRS and CDR2 YFSETQ. This CDR3 is 20 amino acids long. CDR3 nucleotides: TGCGCCAGCAGCTTGGCGACTAGCGGGAGTCGCGTGGTTGGGGCCAACGTCCTGACTTTC. Protein: CASSLATSGSRVVGANVLTF.

V and J are TRBV29-1 and TRBJ1-2; D unclear. Germline values: CDR1 SQVTM, CDR2 ANQGSEA. CDR3 length: 12 residues. V was clipped by 6 bases and J by 3 bases, with 11 bases between them. Here the CDR3 reads CSVGSRDYGYTF. The DNA for the CDR3 is TGCAGCGTGGGGTCTCGGGACTATGGCTACACCTTC.

This clonotype was observed a few times. The chain joins TRBV5-6 to TRBJ2-1; 11 bases fit TRBD2. The germline V gene has CDR1 SGHDT and CDR2 YYEEEE. CDR3 length: 16 residues. Losses at the gene ends were 4 bases for V and 2 bases for J; bases not matched to a gene: 5. CDR3 residues: CASSRPGLAAYNEQFF. CDR3 sequence (DNA): TGTGCCAGCAGCAGGCCGGGACTAGCGGCCTACAATGAGCAGTTCTTC.

This clonotype was detected only a few times. The chain uses TRBV6-5 and TRBJ2-3, with 9 bases fitting TRBD2. The germline gives CDR1 MNHEY, CDR2 SVGAGI. This CDR3 is 18 amino acids long. Unmatched junction bases numbered 8, after V lost 1 base and J lost 0 bases. CDR3: CASSYFRRREGSTDTQYF. In DNA form, the CDR3 reads TGTGCCAGCAGTTACTTTCGACGGCGGGAGGGGAGCACAGATACGCAGTATTTT.